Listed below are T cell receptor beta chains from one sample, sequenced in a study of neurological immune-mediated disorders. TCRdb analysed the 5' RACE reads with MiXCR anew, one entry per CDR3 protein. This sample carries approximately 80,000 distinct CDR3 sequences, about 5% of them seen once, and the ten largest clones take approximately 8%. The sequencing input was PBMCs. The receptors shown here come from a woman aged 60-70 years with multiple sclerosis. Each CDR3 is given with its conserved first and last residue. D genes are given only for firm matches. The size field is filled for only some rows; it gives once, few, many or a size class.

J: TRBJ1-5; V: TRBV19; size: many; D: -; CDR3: CASTIQGFNQPQHF; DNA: TGTGCCAGTACCATCCAGGGTTTTAATCAGCCCCAGCATTTT
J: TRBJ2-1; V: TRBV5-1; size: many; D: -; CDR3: CASSLVRENEQFF; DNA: TGCGCCAGCAGCTTGGTCAGGGAGAATGAGCAGTTCTTC
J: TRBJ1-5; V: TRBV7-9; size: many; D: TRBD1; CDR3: CASGTDNQPQHF; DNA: TGTGCCAGCGGGACAGACAATCAGCCCCAGCATTTT
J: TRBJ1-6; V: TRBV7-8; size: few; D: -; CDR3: CASSLYPPATSAYNSPLHF; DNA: TGTGCCAGCAGCTTATATCCGCCGGCTACAAGTGCTTATAATTCACCCCTCCACTTT
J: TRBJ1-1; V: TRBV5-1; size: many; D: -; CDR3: CASSLFANTEAFF; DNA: TGCGCCAGCAGCTTGTTTGCGAACACTGAAGCTTTCTTT
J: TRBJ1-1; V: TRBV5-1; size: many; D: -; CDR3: CASSFLDTEAFF; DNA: TGCGCCAGCAGCTTTCTAGACACTGAAGCTTTCTTT
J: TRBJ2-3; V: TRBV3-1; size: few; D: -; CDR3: CASSQVPGLNTDTQYF; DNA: TGTGCCAGCAGCCAAGTGCCGGGACTCAACACAGATACGCAGTATTTT
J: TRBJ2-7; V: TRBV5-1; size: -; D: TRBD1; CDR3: CASSYDRGSYEQYF; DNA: TGCGCCAGCAGCTATGACAGGGGGAGCTACGAGCAGTACTTC
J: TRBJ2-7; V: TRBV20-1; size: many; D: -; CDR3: CSAREGGGEQYF; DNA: TGCAGTGCTAGAGAGGGGGGAGGCGAGCAGTACTTC
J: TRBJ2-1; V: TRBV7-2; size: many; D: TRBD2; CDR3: CASSSQRGVLPKRFF; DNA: TGTGCCAGCAGCTCCCAGCGGGGGGTCCTACCAAAACGGTTCTTC
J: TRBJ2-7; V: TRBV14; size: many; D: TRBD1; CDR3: CASSAGTGRFYEQYF; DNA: TGTGCCAGCAGCGCCGGGACAGGGCGGTTCTACGAGCAGTACTTC
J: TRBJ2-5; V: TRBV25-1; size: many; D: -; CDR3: CASSDAGVPQETQYF; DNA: TGTGCCAGCAGTGACGCAGGGGTCCCCCAAGAGACCCAGTACTTC
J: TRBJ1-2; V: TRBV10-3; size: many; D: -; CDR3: CAISELGHLYGYTF; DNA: TGTGCCATCAGTGAGCTGGGACACCTCTATGGCTACACCTTC
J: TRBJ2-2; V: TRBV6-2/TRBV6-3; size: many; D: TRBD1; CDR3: CASSYSGTGVFGELFF; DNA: TGTGCCAGCAGTTACTCCGGGACAGGGGTGTTCGGGGAGCTGTTTTTT
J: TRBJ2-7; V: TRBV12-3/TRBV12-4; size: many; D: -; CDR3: CASSLVSSYEQYF; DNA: TGTGCCAGCAGTTTAGTTTCGTCCTACGAGCAGTACTTC
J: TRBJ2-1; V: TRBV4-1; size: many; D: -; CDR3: CASSQVDMGSSYNEQFF; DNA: TGCGCCAGCAGCCAAGTGGATATGGGGAGCTCCTACAATGAGCAGTTCTTC
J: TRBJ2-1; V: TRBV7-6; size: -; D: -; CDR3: CASSLQGVGHNEQFF; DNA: TGTGCCAGCAGCTTACAGGGAGTGGGTCACAATGAGCAGTTCTTC
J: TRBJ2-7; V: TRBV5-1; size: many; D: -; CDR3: CASSLRDTREQYF; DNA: TGCGCCAGCAGCCTCCGGGACACCCGCGAGCAGTACTTC
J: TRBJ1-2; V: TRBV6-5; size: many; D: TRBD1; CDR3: CASSSDRAPNYGYTF; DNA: TGTGCCAGCAGCTCCGACAGGGCGCCTAACTATGGCTACACCTTC
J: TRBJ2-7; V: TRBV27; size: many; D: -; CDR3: CASSSGGSYEQYF; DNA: TGTGCCAGCAGTTCTGGGGGCTCCTACGAGCAGTACTTC
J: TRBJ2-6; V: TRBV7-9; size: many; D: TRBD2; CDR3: CASSFERGTGANVLTF; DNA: TGTGCCAGCAGCTTCGAGCGGGGGACCGGGGCCAACGTCCTGACTTTC
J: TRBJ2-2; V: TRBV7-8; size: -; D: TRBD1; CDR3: CANSLGTGGGNTGELFF; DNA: TGTGCCAACAGCCTAGGGACAGGGGGGGGGAACACCGGGGAGCTGTTTTTT
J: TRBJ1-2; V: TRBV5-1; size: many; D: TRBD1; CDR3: CASSPRQGVYGYTF; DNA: TGCGCCAGCAGCCCGAGGCAGGGGGTCTATGGCTACACCTTC
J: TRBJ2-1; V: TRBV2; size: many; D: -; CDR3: CASSGTVSGAYNEQFF; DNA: TGTGCCAGCAGTGGGACGGTCTCCGGAGCCTACAATGAGCAGTTCTTC
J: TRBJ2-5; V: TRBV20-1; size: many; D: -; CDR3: CSARADLRQETQYF; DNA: TGCAGTGCTAGAGCGGACCTCCGCCAAGAGACCCAGTACTTC
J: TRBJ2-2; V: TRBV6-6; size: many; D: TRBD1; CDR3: CASSVTGSTGELFF; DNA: TGTGCCAGCAGTGTGACAGGGTCCACCGGGGAGCTGTTTTTT
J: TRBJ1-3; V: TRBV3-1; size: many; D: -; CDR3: CASSHRLSSGNTIYF; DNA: TGTGCCAGCAGCCATCGCCTGAGCTCTGGAAACACCATATATTTT
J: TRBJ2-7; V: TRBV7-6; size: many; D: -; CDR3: CASSSTYEQYF; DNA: TGTGCCAGCAGCTCCACCTACGAGCAGTACTTC
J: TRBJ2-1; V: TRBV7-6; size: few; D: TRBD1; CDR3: CASSLDRGLLNEQFF; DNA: TGTGCCAGCAGCTTAGACAGGGGGCTCCTTAATGAGCAGTTCTTC
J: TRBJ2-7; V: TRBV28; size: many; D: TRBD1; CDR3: CASSYLPGQWGREQYF; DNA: TGTGCCAGCAGCTACCTACCGGGACAGTGGGGCCGCGAGCAGTACTTC
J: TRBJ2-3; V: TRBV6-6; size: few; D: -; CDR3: CASSLDRISTDTQYF; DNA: TGTGCCAGCAGCCTAGACCGGATAAGCACAGATACGCAGTATTTT
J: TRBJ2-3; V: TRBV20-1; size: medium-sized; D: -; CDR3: CSARTSGHPTDTQYF; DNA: TGCAGTGCTAGGACGTCGGGACATCCGACAGATACGCAGTATTTT
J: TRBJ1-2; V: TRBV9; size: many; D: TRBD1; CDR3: CASSVGRGNHLANYGYTF; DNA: TGTGCCAGCAGCGTAGGCAGGGGGAACCACTTGGCTAACTATGGCTACACCTTC
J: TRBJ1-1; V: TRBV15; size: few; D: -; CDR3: CATSRDLGNTEAFF; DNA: TGTGCCACCAGCAGAGATTTGGGGAACACTGAAGCTTTCTTT
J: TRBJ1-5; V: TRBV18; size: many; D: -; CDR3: CASSSTEKSQPQHF; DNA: TGTGCCAGCTCATCTACAGAGAAAAGTCAGCCCCAGCATTTT
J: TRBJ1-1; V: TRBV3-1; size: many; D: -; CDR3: CASSHRAGTTEAFF; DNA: TGTGCCAGCAGCCACCGGGCGGGGACCACTGAAGCTTTCTTT
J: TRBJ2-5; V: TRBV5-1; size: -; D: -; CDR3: CASSWGGPAQETQYF; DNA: TGCGCCAGCTCCTGGGGGGGGCCGGCTCAAGAGACCCAGTACTTC
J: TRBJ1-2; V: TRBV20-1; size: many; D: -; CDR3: CSARDTSKGSLYYGYTF; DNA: TGCAGTGCTAGAGATACGTCGAAGGGTAGCTTATACTATGGCTACACCTTC
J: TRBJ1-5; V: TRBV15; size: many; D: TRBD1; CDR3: CATSITPGGNQPQHF; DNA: TGTGCCACCAGCATCACTCCAGGGGGTAATCAGCCCCAGCATTTT
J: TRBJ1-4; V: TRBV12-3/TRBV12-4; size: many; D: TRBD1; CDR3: CASEEQGRANEKLFF; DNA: TGTGCCAGCGAAGAACAGGGGAGGGCCAATGAAAAACTGTTTTTT
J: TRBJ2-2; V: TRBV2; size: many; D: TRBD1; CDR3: CASKGQGFSGELFF; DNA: TGTGCCAGCAAGGGACAGGGGTTTTCCGGGGAGCTGTTTTTT
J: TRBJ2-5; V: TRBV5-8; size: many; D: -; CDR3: CASSIGGASEETQYF; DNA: TGTGCCAGCAGTATAGGGGGGGCGTCAGAAGAGACCCAGTACTTC
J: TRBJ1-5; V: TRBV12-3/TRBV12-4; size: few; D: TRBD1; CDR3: CASSDRGSNQPQHF; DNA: TGTGCCAGCAGTGACAGGGGGAGCAATCAGCCCCAGCATTTT
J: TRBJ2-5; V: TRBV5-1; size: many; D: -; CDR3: CASSRDIQETQYF; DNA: TGCGCCAGCAGCAGGGACATCCAAGAGACCCAGTACTTC
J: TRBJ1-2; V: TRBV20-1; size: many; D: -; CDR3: CSVPLQGLYGYTF; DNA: TGCAGTGTCCCCTTACAGGGACTCTATGGCTACACCTTC
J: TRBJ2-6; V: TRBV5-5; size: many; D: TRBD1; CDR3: CASSYRTGGASGANVLTF; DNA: TGTGCCAGCAGCTACCGGACAGGGGGAGCCTCTGGGGCCAACGTCCTGACTTTC
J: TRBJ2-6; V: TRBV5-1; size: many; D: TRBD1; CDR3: CASSLKSPRDRVTPGANVLTF; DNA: TGCGCCAGCAGCTTGAAATCCCCCCGGGACAGGGTGACCCCTGGGGCCAACGTCCTGACTTTC
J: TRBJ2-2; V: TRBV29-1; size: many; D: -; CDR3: CSVGPGVGELFF; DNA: TGCAGCGTTGGTCCCGGCGTCGGGGAGCTGTTTTTT